The 8 T cell receptor beta chains below were found in one sample sequenced in a study of blood T cell repertoires in COVID-19 (dated by TCRdb to the early 2020s). Libraries were made using the immunoSEQ multiplex PCR assay. Sourced from immuneACCESS, this table was stored by TCRdb with only in-frame sequences that have V and J called. A share of the clones is absent; for the studies checked, an unresolved V gene accounts for under half, and the remainder has no known explanation. The sample data list 200,000 or so clones, and roughly 88% of these were observed just once. The top ten constitute 13% of the sample. Sequenced: peripheral blood. Receptors were obtained from a human donor in a cohort sampled during active COVID-19.

CDR3 sequence: CASSSGGGNSYEQYF. Written as DNA, the CDR3 is TGTGCCAGCAGCTCGGGGGGCGGGAACTCCTACGAGCAGTACTTC. The chain employs TRBV7-2 and TRBJ2-7, with D possibly TRBD2 on 7 matching bases. The CDR3 loop spans 15 amino acids. V lost 4 bases and J lost 0, with 13 bases in between. Germline V lookup: CDR1 SGHTA, CDR2 FQGNSA.

The chain links TRBV18 to TRBJ1-4, with D maybe TRBD1 (6 bases). The CDR3 spans 15 residues. Deletions cut 6 bases from V and 4 bases from J, with 15 bases between. CDR1 and CDR2 (germline): KGHSH, LQKENI. Written as DNA, the CDR3 is TGTGCCAGCTCCCTAACCGGGACATATAATGAAAAACTGTTTTTT. Translated, it gives CASSLTGTYNEKLFF.

V gene TRBV30 combines with J gene TRBJ2-1; TRBD1 is a possible D gene (5 bases). CDR3 length equals 16 residues. The germline V gene has CDR1 GTSNPN and CDR2 SVGIG (reference sequence). Trimming removed 4 bases at V and 1 base at J, with 17 bases between. CDR3 in amino acids: CAWNPKRGLSYNEQFF. Written as DNA, the CDR3 is TGTGCCTGGAACCCCAAAAGGGGATTGTCCTACAATGAGCAGTTCTTC.

Of note for this clone: One end of the junction does not line up with germline, which may come from a read error. The chain employs TRBV5-1 and TRBJ2-7, with D perhaps matching TRBD1 or TRBD2 (6 bases each). Germline-derived CDR1 and CDR2 are SGHRS and YFSETQ. The length of the CDR3 is 15 residues. DNA of the CDR3: TGCGCCAGCAGTTTGGGGGCGGGGTACTCCTACGAGCAGTACTTC. It is translated as CASSLGAGYSYEQYF.

Regarding this clone: Different DNA sequences within this sample yield the same CDR3. The CDR3 DNA sequence: TGTGCCAGCAGTTACTCAGCAGGGAAAGAGACCCAGTACTTC. Protein sequence: CASSYSAGKETQYF. The chain has TRBV6-5 and TRBJ2-5; possible D gene TRBD1, 5 bases. The length of the CDR3 is 14 residues. Between the trimmed V and J ends, which lost 0 bases and 3 bases, there was a span of 8 bases. Germline V gene sequence: CDR1 MNHEY, CDR2 SVGAGI.

The chain is built from TRBV15 and TRBJ1-3, with a possible D match to TRBD1 (5 bases). CDR1 LNHNV and CDR2 YYDKDF come from the germline V gene (reference sequence). With 0 bases removed from V and 2 bases from J, the gap between germline ends came to 11 bases. This CDR3 region has 16 residues. Here the CDR3 DNA reads TGTGCCACCAGCAGAGATTTCGGCAGGGCTGGAAACACCATATATTTT. It codes for CATSRDFGRAGNTIYF.

The genes are TRBV30 and TRBJ2-1, with 11 bases identical to TRBD2. This CDR3 has 15 residues. Germline loops: CDR1 GTSNPN, CDR2 SVGIG (reference sequence). The V gene end was trimmed by 3 bases and the J gene end by 2 bases; junction bases not matched to a gene: 3. The CDR3 DNA is TGTGCCTGGAGCAAGGGACTAGCGGCCTACAATGAGCAGTTCTTC. Its protein is CAWSKGLAAYNEQFF.

The rearrangement links TRBV10-2 to TRBJ2-1; D might be TRBD2 (5 bases). Trimming removed 0 bases at V and 2 bases at J, with 14 bases between. This CDR3 spans 17 amino acids. CDR1 and CDR2 (germline): WSHSY, SAAADI. Here the CDR3 reads CASSESLADFPYNEQFF. CDR3 DNA: TGCGCCAGCAGTGAGTCGCTAGCCGACTTCCCCTACAATGAGCAGTTCTTC.